One T cell receptor beta chain is described in this entry. The data were obtained in a study of blood T cell repertoires in COVID-19. Study context: Samples representing acute and convalescent COVID-19 were sourced from the United States, Italy and Spain. Sample material is recorded as cDNA or gDNA derived from T cells, B-cell-depleted T cells, or PBMCs.

As originally analysed: By means of reference gene primer amplification, nucleated cell counts were estimated. Profiling relied on immunoSEQ multiplex PCR, and the TCRdb table lists in-frame clones only, not all of them. V, J and clone size reflect that table, while D and trimming were determined from the DNA. The sample consists of 200,000 to 300,000 clones, approximately 87% of them appearing once. The origin of this receptor is a woman between 50 and 59 years old with acute or convalescent COVID-19. Source material: peripheral blood.

For the CDR3, the DNA is TGTGCCTGGAACCTGGGGGCTAGTGCCAACGTCCTGACTTTC. This translates into CAWNLGASANVLTF. The genes are TRBV30 and TRBJ2-6, with D possibly being TRBD1 (6 bases). Germline V gene lookup returns CDR1 GTSNPN and CDR2 SVGIG (reference sequence). The CDR3 loop spans 14 amino acids. V shed 4 bases and J shed 7 bases, with 14 bases lying between them.